The T cell receptor (beta chain) under discussion was sequenced for a study of cytomegalovirus exposure and HLA in healthy donors (dated by TCRdb to the late 2010s). With regard to the full study: An earlier analysis of several hundred of the donors reported 250 to 300 Gb of sequence data and some 120 million unique TCR beta sequences from roughly 200 million T cells. Using immunosequencing, the study profiled T cell repertoires from about 610 subjects and related those repertoires to cytomegalovirus serostatus. Alongside the repertoire data, information on donor age, sex, ethnicity and CMV serostatus was compiled. A later analysis re-examined previously published TCR beta repertoires from more than 600 donors and added high-resolution HLA genotyping to investigate patterns of TCR occurrence. Rather than using new phenotypic data, the later analysis identified candidate immune exposures from TCR beta sequences and from how often those sequences occurred across donors. The number of typed donors differed by locus: roughly 620-630 for A, B, C, DRB1 and DQB1; 522 for DQA1; 600 to 610 for DPA1; and some 430 for DPB1. Among about 400 genotyped donors of the cohort, an average of around 250,000 unique TCR beta nucleotide sequences was sequenced per donor, of which about 18% were non-productive. Because of strong linkage in the cohort, roughly five DR-DQ haplotypes were treated as single units for association and clustering. Both class I and class II loci were covered by HLA typing, at four-digit resolution. An early release covering around 630 HLA-typed donors comprised approximately 300 gigabases of sequencing data and around 80 million unique TCR sequences. To predict cytomegalovirus infection status, the study brought together high-throughput TCR immunosequencing, statistical association of individual TCRs with disease status, and machine learning. Genome-wide SNP genotypes for about 60% of the roughly 670 donors were used in a later genetic analysis, which treated that subset as a discovery cohort. An earlier analysis of around 640 of the donors used high-throughput TCR beta sequencing to judge whether each TCR beta V gene segment behaved as functional or pseudogenic. All discovery cohort repertoires had been generated on a single sequencing platform. The genetic ancestry cluster associated with self-reported Caucasian donors included roughly four fifths of the 300 to 400 genotyped donors. A separate validation cohort of roughly 130 different subjects was used in addition to the 666-subject first cohort. The study was designed to test whether signatures of past pathogen exposure could be identified by cataloging public T cell receptors. The full study reports these points: An association between a missense DCLRE1C variant and V-gene and J-gene trimming of TCR beta chains was found in a later genetic analysis and replicated in an independent cohort. Cytomegalovirus status was reported to be diagnosed by the classifier with high specificity and sensitivity in both the original and validation cohorts. In a later analysis, TCR association rates were found to vary across HLA loci, with the most associated TCRs seen for DRB1 alleles and the fewest for HLA-C alleles. The earlier analysis of about 600 of the donors excluded some 15 rarely observed V segments, including chromosome 9 orphons, because counts were too low. HLA typing was unavailable for some donors at each locus, so association tests used only the typed subset. The presence/absence analyses assumed that sequencing depth was roughly uniform across donors, and that assumption may not be true. A later analysis found that HLA-associated TCR beta chains were more clonally expanded and had lower generation probabilities than equally common non-associated chains. In vitro tests confirmed that a few of the cytomegalovirus-associated TCR beta chains recognize cytomegalovirus antigens. CMV serostatus was the only immune exposure information available for the cohort. Most TCR sequences were observed very rarely across donors, whereas some public TCRs were present in many individuals. Some IMGT-functional V segments, including TRBV6-2 and TRBV6-3, could not be distinguished by the 87-base-pair reads and were therefore excluded. A later analysis found that most CMV-associated TCR beta chains appeared HLA-restricted, with HLA associations seemingly driven largely by CMV exposure. An earlier analysis of around 600 of the donors showed that most TCR beta V segments appeared in productive rearrangements either about 87% or about 30% of the time, which broadly matched IMGT annotations. A group of highly shared sequence variants was considered likely to be a technical artifact of the sequencing pipeline. In the study, roughly 160 TCR beta chains were listed as associated with cytomegalovirus. The cohort was sequenced for TCR beta chains only, and without alpha or paired-chain data the features that could be detected were limited. In a later analysis, several top co-occurrence clusters were reported to appear linked to parvovirus B19, influenza, CMV and Epstein-Barr virus. According to the authors, the approach could potentially be generalized to other disease states and immunological phenotypes. In a later analysis, about 16,000 TCR beta sequences were associated with specific HLA alleles at a false discovery rate of 0.05. A further reported finding was that TCR beta sequences accurately predicted the HLA-A and HLA-B alleles for most subjects in the first cohort. When HLA alleles, especially DR and DQ, strongly co-occurred, attributing TCR associations to individual alleles was difficult. Linkage disequilibrium might explain the correlated functional status among segregating V segments, but an unknown experimental factor could not be excluded. In a later genetic analysis, fewer N-insertions in productive TCRs were reported among donors in an Asian-associated ancestry cluster than the approximately 710-donor mean.

Library construction relied on the immunoSEQ multiplex PCR assay. For the multiplex PCR, a mixture combining 60 forward primers for TCR Vbeta segments and 13 reverse primers for TCR Jbeta segments was used. The CDR3 region of rearranged TCR beta genes was amplified from genomic DNA by a multiplex PCR assay. The amplified TCR beta libraries were sequenced on the Illumina HiSeq System as 87-base-pair reads. The authors' pipeline ran thus. A later analysis counted some 74 million unique TCR beta chains across the approximately 700 repertoires, and roughly 11 million of these chains were shared by at least two donors. Raw reads were error-corrected and collapsed into unique sequences with a nearest-neighbor algorithm that merged closely related sequences to remove PCR and sequencing errors. Alignment of CDR3 sequences to IMGT reference sequences was used to assign V, D and J gene segments. For a sequence to be retained, at least a six-nucleotide match to both a V gene segment and a J gene segment was required. A rearrangement counted as productive if the CDR3 had no stop codons and remained in frame with V and J, and every other rearrangement counted as non-productive. Following IMGT convention, CDR3 was defined as the stretch from the second conserved V-encoded cysteine up to the conserved J-encoded phenylalanine. The earlier analysis of 587 of the donors excluded sequences that lacked an unambiguous match to a single V gene segment. An earlier analysis of under 750 of the donors called V segments functional above 56.7% productive rearrangements and segregating when the between-donor standard deviation exceeded 5%. A statistical classification framework was built for diagnosing cytomegalovirus status from the catalog of TCR beta chain sequences. V and J gene assignment, in a later analysis, came from comparing TCR nucleotide sequences with IMGT/GENE-DB human TR gene sequences. In a later analysis, CDR3 sequences and most-parsimonious VDJ recombination scenarios were assigned using the TCRdist pipeline. A later analysis defined each TCR beta chain by its CDR3 amino acid sequence plus V-gene family, and excluded reads lacking a unique V-gene family. A later analysis removed several hundred highly shared, low-generation-probability nucleotide sequences to deal with suspected cross-contamination and a sequencing artifact. For each public chain, a later analysis derived a clonal expansion index from normalized ranks of inferred template counts within each repertoire. In a later analysis, generation probabilities were computed with a VDJ recombination model fitted to out-of-frame rearrangements, and the resulting probabilities were checked against IGoR. In a later analysis, TCR-TCR, TCR-HLA and TCR-CMV co-occurrence was scored with hypergeometric tests, and a repertoire-size bias correction was applied to TCR pairs. False discovery rates were estimated in a later analysis by permuting HLA or CMV assignments 20 times. In a later analysis, co-occurring TCRs were grouped using DBSCAN, and TCRdist sequence similarity was added for clustering within HLA-allele-positive subsets. Repertoires with fewer than 30,000 or more than 120,000 public chains were left out of co-occurrence clustering, as were several repertoires with anomalous nucleotide sharing. TCRdb took this table from immuneACCESS and kept in-frame rearrangements with V and J called. Such tables lack part of the clones; where checked against another copy, unresolved V genes explain under half of the gap, and the rest is unexplained. V and J calls and clone size follow that table, whereas D and trimming were derived from the DNA. Recorded for this sample are 150,000 to 200,000 clones; roughly four fifths of them occurred a single time. 1.6% of the sample comes from the top ten.

Counted from cysteine to phenylalanine, this CDR3 has 11 amino acids. Kept here is only the CDR3 DNA, which spans 33 bases and is read in frame from base 1. V loses 4 bases, J loses 3 bases, and the germline ends lie 3 bases apart. The germline V gene encodes CDR1 MNHNS and CDR2 SASEGT. The cohort was made up of several hundred healthy bone marrow donors. At the time of sampling, every cohort member was nominally healthy, though immune exposures that went unrecorded were likely present. The donor was CMV seronegative and was included in the group of several hundred seronegative cohort members. Every donor gave a peripheral blood sample, and the peripheral blood mononuclear cells from that sample were used for TCR beta sequencing. The Qiagen DNeasy Blood Extraction Kit was used to extract genomic DNA from the blood cell samples. Note on this clone: The antigen it recognizes is unknown. There are no base qualities to consult, and no much larger clone falls within one base.

Sequencing was carried out using PBMCs. Here the chain combines TRBV6-1 and TRBJ1-2; no D gene can be assigned with confidence. This TCR came from a man aged 45-65 years in good health and CMV-seronegative. The DNA is as follows: TGTGCCAGCAGTGCAGACTATGGCTACACCTTC. It encodes CASSADYGYTF.